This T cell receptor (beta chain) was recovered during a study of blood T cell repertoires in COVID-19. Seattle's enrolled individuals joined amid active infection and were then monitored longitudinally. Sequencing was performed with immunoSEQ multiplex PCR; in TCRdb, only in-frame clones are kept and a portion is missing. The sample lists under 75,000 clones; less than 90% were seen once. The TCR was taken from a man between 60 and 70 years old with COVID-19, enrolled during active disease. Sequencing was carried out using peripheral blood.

In nucleotides, the CDR3 is TGTGCCAGTAAGCCACAGGGCATAGATACGCAGTATTTT. This encodes CASKPQGIDTQYF. The chain employs TRBV19 and TRBJ2-3; D is perhaps TRBD1 (6 bases). This CDR3 is built from 13 residues. The V gene lost 7 bases and the J gene lost 5 bases, with 13 bases spanning the gap. Per the germline V gene, CDR1 is LNHDA and CDR2 is SQIVND (reference sequence).